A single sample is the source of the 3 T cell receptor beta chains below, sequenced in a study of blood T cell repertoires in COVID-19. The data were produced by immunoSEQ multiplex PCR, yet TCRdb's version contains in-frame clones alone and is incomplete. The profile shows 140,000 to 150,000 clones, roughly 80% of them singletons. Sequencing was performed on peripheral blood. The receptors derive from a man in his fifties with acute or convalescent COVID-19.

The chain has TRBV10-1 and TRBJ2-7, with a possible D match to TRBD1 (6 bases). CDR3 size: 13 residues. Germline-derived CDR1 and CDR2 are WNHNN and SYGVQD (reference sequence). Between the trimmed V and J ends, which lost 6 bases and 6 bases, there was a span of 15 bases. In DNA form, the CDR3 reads TGCGCCAGCAGCGGGACAAACTCCGGCGAGCAGTACTTC. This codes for CASSGTNSGEQYF.

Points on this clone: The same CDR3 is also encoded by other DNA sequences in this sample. CDR3 region: CSVGGLNTEAFF. Here the CDR3 DNA reads TGCAGCGTTGGGGGGCTAAACACTGAAGCTTTCTTT. This chain links TRBV29-1 with TRBJ1-1; D may be TRBD1 (6 bases). Trimming stripped 4 bases from V and 2 bases from J, with 8 bases between. Germline CDR1 and CDR2: SQVTM and ANQGSEA. This CDR3 has 12 amino acids.

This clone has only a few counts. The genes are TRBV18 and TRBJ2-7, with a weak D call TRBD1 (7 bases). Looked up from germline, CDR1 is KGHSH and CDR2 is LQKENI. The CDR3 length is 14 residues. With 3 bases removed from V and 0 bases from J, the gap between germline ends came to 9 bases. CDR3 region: CASSPQGGSYEQYF. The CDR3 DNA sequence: TGTGCCAGCTCACCCCAGGGGGGCTCCTACGAGCAGTACTTC.